Each of the 7 T cell receptor beta chains below was sequenced from the same sample in a study of shared clonotypes between healthy human individuals. Sequencing used immunoSEQ multiplex PCR; TCRdb keeps in-frame clones, though not all of them. The sample shows approximately 2.5 million clones, just over 90% of them seen only once. Specimen: naive CD4+ T cells sorted from blood. As for subset: CD45RA+ positively selected. The receptors originated from a man aged 18 to 29 in good health.

The V and J genes are TRBV10-3 and TRBJ1-2, with 7 nucleotides matching TRBD1. Germline trimming cut 0 bases from V and 6 bases from J; bases unmatched to any gene: 4. CDR3 length: 14 residues. Germline CDR1 ENHRY, CDR2 SYGVKD. The CDR3 region has the DNA TGTGCCATCAGTGAGTCGACAGGGTGGGATGGCTACACCTTC. As protein: CAISESTGWDGYTF.

The chain uses TRBV28 and TRBJ1-2; TRBD1 might be the D (5 bases). The V end lost 0 bases, the J end lost 5 bases, and 10 bases lay between the germline ends. The CDR3 contains 14 residues. Per germline, CDR1 MDHEN and CDR2 SYDVKM. The CDR3 bases are TGTGCCAGCAGTTTATGGGGAGGGGATTATGGCTACACCTTC. It codes for CASSLWGGDYGYTF.

The CDR3 sequence is CASSAGTSGGSEQFF. In DNA, the CDR3 is TGTGCCAGCAGCGCGGGGACTAGCGGGGGGTCTGAGCAGTTCTTC. The chain has TRBV9 and TRBJ2-1; 15 bases align to TRBD2. Trimming cost V 3 bases and J 9 bases; bases outside gene matches: 4. This CDR3 is 15 amino acids long. Germline-derived CDR1 and CDR2 are SGDLS and YYNGEE.

V is TRBV7-9 and J is TRBJ2-1, with D perhaps matching TRBD2 (6 bases). V lost 7 bases to trimming and J lost 0 bases, with 16 bases between them. This CDR3 spans 16 amino acids. Germline assignment: CDR1 SEHNR and CDR2 FQNEAQ (reference sequence). CDR3 loop: CASTVAVGGSYNEQFF. The CDR3 DNA is TGTGCCAGCACCGTGGCAGTGGGGGGCTCCTACAATGAGCAGTTCTTC.

This chain connects TRBV21-1 to TRBJ2-1; the table assigns TRBD2, which was not confirmed against the DNA. TRBV21-1 is shown as a pseudogene. The CDR3 totals 16 residues. This CDR3 reads CASSKYFELAGAQQFF. The CDR3 DNA sequence: TGTGCCAGCAGCAAATACTTCGAACTAGCGGGAGCGCAGCAGTTCTTC.

The chain has TRBV18 and TRBJ2-2, with a possible D match to TRBD1 (6 bases). The CDR3 runs to 13 residues. Germline assignment: CDR1 KGHSH and CDR2 LQKENI. Trimming cost V 2 bases and J 6 bases, with 7 bases left between them. This CDR3 is CASSPRTAGELFF. In nucleotides, the CDR3 is TGTGCCAGCTCACCAAGGACAGCCGGGGAGCTGTTTTTT.

In regard to this clone: At the DNA level, this CDR3 is encoded by other sequences in the same sample as well. The chain recombines TRBV6-1 with TRBJ1-1; D ambiguous. V lost 1 base, J lost 6 bases, and 6 bases lay in between. The germline V gene encodes CDR1 MNHNS and CDR2 SASEGT. The CDR3 is made up of 12 amino acids. The CDR3 region is CASSEGRSEAFF. CDR3 DNA sequence: TGTGCCAGCAGTGAAGGACGTTCTGAAGCTTTCTTT.